The 4 T cell receptor beta chains reported below all come from one sample, sequenced in a study of blood T cells in healthy people across ages. Sample-barcoded 5' priming and a J-beta primer mix drove a second PCR of roughly 7 to 11 cycles. TCRdb redid the calling of the 5' RACE reads with MiXCR, one entry per CDR3 protein. The data contain around 1,100,000 distinct CDR3 sequences, roughly two fifths of them singletons. The source material was blood. These receptors were collected from a young man in good health.

In its sample, this clonotype was seen a few times. The chain is built from TRBV25-1 and TRBJ1-1; no clear D. CDR1 is MGHDK, CDR2 SYGVNS, per germline. Between the trimmed V and J ends, which lost 4 bases and 12 bases, there was a span of 12 bases. CDR3 length: 11 amino acids. The CDR3 DNA reads TGTGCCAGCAGTGGAAACCGACTTTCTTTCTTT. Translation: CASSGNRLSFF.

J is TRBJ2-3 and V is TRBV13; no clear D gene. The CDR3 has 12 residues. Trimming cost V 5 bases and J 9 bases, with 12 bases left between them. Germline CDR1 is PRHDT and CDR2 is FYEKMQ (reference sequence). CDR3 sequence reads: CASSPEEETQYF. The CDR3 DNA sequence: TGTGCCAGCAGCCCTGAAGAGGAGACGCAGTATTTT.

This clonotype was counted only a few times. The chain employs TRBV12-5 and TRBJ2-1, with 8 bases lining up with TRBD1. J was trimmed by 6 bases and V by 3 bases; bases with no gene match: 22. This CDR3 is built from 20 residues. Looked up from germline, CDR1 is LGHNT and CDR2 is FRNRAP. The CDR3: CASGLPTPRTGRMSGNEQFF. The CDR3 nucleotides read TGTGCTAGTGGTTTACCTACCCCGAGGACAGGGAGAATGTCAGGCAATGAGCAGTTCTTC.

The CDR3 loop is CASSQDRVGTQYF. The CDR3 DNA reads as TGCGCCAGCAGCCAAGACCGGGTGGGTACGCAGTATTTT. The gene calls are TRBV4-1 and TRBJ2-3, with D unresolved. In germline, CDR1 is MGHRA, CDR2 YSYEKL. This CDR3 is built from 13 residues. Trimming stripped 0 bases from V and 8 bases from J, with 9 bases between.